Only a few counts were recorded for the clone carrying this TCR beta chain. The record originates from a study of sequential checkpoint blockade in melanoma. Treatment given: randomized to nivolumab then ipilimumab (arm A) or the reverse (arm B). The length of the CDR3 is 15 residues. J lost 5 bases, V lost 3 bases, and 9 bases had no gene match. Germline V lookup: CDR1 WSHSY, CDR2 SAAADI. Using immunoSEQ multiplex PCR, the repertoire was profiled, and TCRdb retains in-frame clones only, with some absent. In the table there are about 17,000 clones, around two thirds of which are singletons. This chain connects TRBV10-2 to TRBJ2-7; 8 bases fit TRBD2. The starting material was CD8+ T cells sorted from blood (inferred from file names), obtained from a patient given nivolumab and ipilimumab in sequence. This TCR came from a human donor with melanoma. This chain's CDR3 is CASSDLPGLVHEQYF. The CDR3 coding sequence is TGCGCCAGCAGTGACCTACCGGGACTAGTTCACGAGCAGTACTTC.